This TCR beta chain was captured by sequencing in a study of shared clonotypes between healthy human individuals. Whole-study findings and limits: An expected dependence of interdonor clonotype sharing on sequencing depth was noted.

The V gene's germline CDR1 is SNHLY and CDR2 FYNNEI. The CDR3 covers 14 residues. Between the trimmed V and J ends, which lost 6 bases and 0 bases, there was a span of 10 bases. TCRdb's copy holds only in-frame clones and misses some; the assay was immunoSEQ multiplex PCR. This table holds about 460,000 clones, roughly four fifths found once. Recent vaccinations or acute infections were absent in the healthy HIV-negative adult donors. To note about this clone: What it binds is not known.

The chain uses TRBV2 and TRBJ2-3; no firm D call. The source of this sequence is a woman between 40 and 55 years old in good health. Some clones in this sample may be carry-over from other donors' samples. Sequenced sample: PBMCs. CDR3 sequence: CASRKKQSTDTQYF. The CDR3 region has the DNA TGTGCCAGCAGGAAGAAACAGAGCACAGATACGCAGTATTTT.